The rows below give T cell receptor beta chains drawn from one sample of a study of blood T cell repertoires in COVID-19. Sequenced by immunoSEQ multiplex PCR; TCRdb stores in-frame clones only, minus some. This sample has around 70,000 clones; about 91% occur once, and the top ten carry around 4.5%. Sequencing input: peripheral blood. Source of these receptors: a woman aged 60-75 years with active COVID-19. The CDR3 runs from the conserved cysteine through the conserved F or W. The order of the fields is CDR3 length, D gene, clone size, J gene, V gene, CDR3 DNA, CDR3 protein. A D gene is named only where the DNA matches it firmly. Part of the rows lack a size; the others show once, few, many or a class for expanded clones.

length: 14; D: NA; size: NA; J: TRBJ2-1; V: TRBV6-6; DNA: TGTGCCAGCAGTTACGAGGGCTCCTACAATGAGCAGTTCTTC; CDR3: CASSYEGSYNEQFF
length: 15; D: NA; size: NA; J: TRBJ2-4; V: TRBV3-1/TRBV3-2; DNA: TGTGCCAGCAGCCCCCGGAGCCTAGCCAAAAACATTCAGTACTTC; CDR3: CASSPRSLAKNIQYF
length: 13; D: NA; size: NA; J: TRBJ2-7; V: TRBV27; DNA: TGTGCCAGCAGTTTTATCAGGGCCCACGAGCAGTACTTC; CDR3: CASSFIRAHEQYF
length: 15; D: NA; size: few; J: TRBJ2-5; V: TRBV27; DNA: TGTGCCAGCAGTTTAGGGTATACTGCGGGAGAGACCCAGTACTTC; CDR3: CASSLGYTAGETQYF
length: 16; D: NA; size: NA; J: TRBJ1-2; V: TRBV6-1; DNA: TGTGCCAGCAGTGAACGGGCAGGGACTAAGAACTATGGCTACACCTTC; CDR3: CASSERAGTKNYGYTF
length: 15; D: NA; size: NA; J: TRBJ2-7; V: TRBV7-2; DNA: TGTGCCAGCAGCTTAAAGGGAGTAGGGGGCTACGAGCAGTACTTC; CDR3: CASSLKGVGGYEQYF
length: 16; D: NA; size: NA; J: TRBJ1-6; V: TRBV6-5; DNA: TGTGCCAGCAGTTACTCGAGGACAAGGGATAATTCACCCCTCCACTTT; CDR3: CASSYSRTRDNSPLHF
length: 15; D: TRBD1; size: NA; J: TRBJ2-3; V: TRBV27; DNA: TGTGCCAGCAGTCCCGGACAGGCCTCCACGCATACGCAGTATTTT; CDR3: CASSPGQASTHTQYF
length: 16; D: TRBD2; size: NA; J: TRBJ2-3; V: TRBV4-1; DNA: TGCGCCAGCAGTCCTGCCGGGGCGGGAGTTAGAGATACGCAGTATTTT; CDR3: CASSPAGAGVRDTQYF
length: 13; D: NA; size: NA; J: TRBJ2-1; V: TRBV3-1/TRBV3-2; DNA: TGTGCCAGCAGCTCAGACAGAGACAATGAGCAGTTCTTC; CDR3: CASSSDRDNEQFF
length: 15; D: TRBD1; size: NA; J: TRBJ1-4; V: TRBV11-2; DNA: TGTGCCAGCAGCCTAATCCGGACAGGGAATGAAAAACTGTTTTTT; CDR3: CASSLIRTGNEKLFF
length: 14; D: NA; size: NA; J: TRBJ2-3; V: TRBV23-1; DNA: TGCGCCAGCAGTCCCCCCCGGAGGCGGGATACGCAGTATTTT; CDR3: CASSPPRRRDTQYF
length: 12; D: NA; size: NA; J: TRBJ2-7; V: TRBV18; DNA: TGTGCCAGCTCAACAGGGATCTACGAGCAGTACTTC; CDR3: CASSTGIYEQYF
length: 13; D: NA; size: once; J: TRBJ2-7; V: TRBV3-1/TRBV3-2; DNA: TGTGCCAGCAGCCAAAGGAGGGGTTACGAGCAGTACTTC; CDR3: CASSQRRGYEQYF
length: 14; D: NA; size: NA; J: TRBJ1-2; V: TRBV5-6; DNA: TGTGCCAGCAGCACATGGTCAGGGAACTATGGCTACACCTTC; CDR3: CASSTWSGNYGYTF
length: 14; D: NA; size: NA; J: TRBJ2-4; V: TRBV18; DNA: TGTGCCAGCTCACCGGGGGCTGGGGACAACATTCAGTACTTC; CDR3: CASSPGAGDNIQYF
length: 15; D: TRBD1; size: NA; J: TRBJ2-2; V: TRBV19; DNA: TGTGCCAGTAGTATTGGAACAGGGGGGCGAGGGGAGCTGTTTTTT; CDR3: CASSIGTGGRGELFF
length: 14; D: TRBD1; size: NA; J: TRBJ1-1; V: TRBV28; DNA: TGTGCCAGCAGCCCGGGACAGGGAAACACTGAAGCTTTCTTT; CDR3: CASSPGQGNTEAFF
length: 13; D: TRBD1; size: NA; J: TRBJ1-2; V: TRBV28; DNA: TGTGCCAGCAGTCCCCCAGGGGGCTATGGCTACACCTTC; CDR3: CASSPPGGYGYTF
length: 16; D: TRBD2; size: NA; J: TRBJ2-2; V: TRBV19; DNA: TGTGCCAGTAGTCTCGCTAGCGGGACGAACACCGGGGAGCTGTTTTTT; CDR3: CASSLASGTNTGELFF
length: 21; D: TRBD2; size: NA; J: TRBJ2-3; V: TRBV13; DNA: TGTGCCAGCAGCTCGCACATCCTTGGACTAGCGGGAGGGCGGGGCACAGATACGCAGTATTTT; CDR3: CASSSHILGLAGGRGTDTQYF
length: 18; D: NA; size: NA; J: TRBJ1-1; V: TRBV28; DNA: TGTGCCAGCAGTTCCCCGACACCTGCCGACAAAATGAACACTGAAGCTTTCTTT; CDR3: CASSSPTPADKMNTEAFF
length: 13; D: NA; size: NA; J: TRBJ2-5; V: TRBV5-6; DNA: TGTGCCAGCAGCTTGCCAGGGCCAGAGACCCAGTACTTC; CDR3: CASSLPGPETQYF
length: 12; D: TRBD1; size: NA; J: TRBJ2-4; V: TRBV28; DNA: TGTGCCAGCATTTCCGGACAGGGAGGTCTTTACTTC; CDR3: CASISGQGGLYF
length: 11; D: NA; size: NA; J: TRBJ1-5; V: TRBV20-1; DNA: TGCAGTGCTAGGGACAAGGTGCCCCAGCATTTT; CDR3: CSARDKVPQHF
length: 14; D: NA; size: NA; J: TRBJ1-4; V: TRBV6-1; DNA: TGTGCCAGCAGTGAAGGGGGGCTAAAGAAAAAACTGTTTTTT; CDR3: CASSEGGLKKKLFF
length: 12; D: NA; size: NA; J: TRBJ2-7; V: TRBV29-1; DNA: TGCAGCGCTGGACAGCCAGGCTACGAGCAGTACTTC; CDR3: CSAGQPGYEQYF
length: 16; D: TRBD1; size: NA; J: TRBJ2-2; V: TRBV7-9; DNA: TGTGCCAGCAGCCCAATCGGGACAGGGGTTGGCGGGGAGCTGTTTTTT; CDR3: CASSPIGTGVGGELFF
length: 16; D: TRBD1; size: NA; J: TRBJ1-1; V: TRBV5-1; DNA: TGCGCCAGCACCAGCCCAGGACAGGGAGGGTCGACTGAAGCTTTCTTT; CDR3: CASTSPGQGGSTEAFF
length: 12; D: NA; size: NA; J: TRBJ2-7; V: TRBV10-1; DNA: TGCGCCAGCTCATCAGGGAATTACGAGCAGTACTTC; CDR3: CASSSGNYEQYF
length: 13; D: NA; size: NA; J: TRBJ1-1; V: TRBV12-3/TRBV12-4; DNA: TGTGCCAGCAGCCGAACAATGAACAGTAACCTCTTCTTT; CDR3: CASSRTMNSNLFF
length: 15; D: TRBD2; size: NA; J: TRBJ2-1; V: TRBV5-1; DNA: TGCGCCAGCAGGGGGACTAGCGCAACATACAATGAGCAGTTCTTC; CDR3: CASRGTSATYNEQFF
length: 17; D: TRBD1; size: NA; J: TRBJ1-4; V: TRBV4-2; DNA: TGTGCCAGCAGCCAAGAAATTGTGACAGGGGTTAATGAAAAACTGTTTTTT; CDR3: CASSQEIVTGVNEKLFF
length: 13; D: NA; size: NA; J: TRBJ2-7; V: TRBV28; DNA: TGTGCCAGCAGTTTTCGCAGGGACTACGAGCAGTACTTC; CDR3: CASSFRRDYEQYF
length: 16; D: TRBD2; size: NA; J: TRBJ2-7; V: TRBV18; DNA: TGTGCCAGCTCATCTCAGACTAGCGGGAGAGCCTACGAGCAGTACTTC; CDR3: CASSSQTSGRAYEQYF
length: 16; D: TRBD2; size: NA; J: TRBJ2-5; V: TRBV7-9; DNA: TGTGCCAGCAGCTACTCCGGGACAACGGGGGGGGAGACCCAGTACTTC; CDR3: CASSYSGTTGGETQYF
length: 15; D: NA; size: NA; J: TRBJ2-2; V: TRBV4-1; DNA: TGCGCCAGCAGCCAACCTGGACACGACACCGGGGAGCTGTTTTTT; CDR3: CASSQPGHDTGELFF
length: 22; D: TRBD2; size: few; J: TRBJ2-3; V: TRBV29-1; DNA: TGCAGCGCCCGAAGCACGCCTAGCGGGAGTTGGGTAGGCAGGCAAAGGGTTGGTACGCAGTATTTT; CDR3: CSARSTPSGSWVGRQRVGTQYF
length: 14; D: TRBD1; size: NA; J: TRBJ1-6; V: TRBV6-6; DNA: TGTGCCAGCCAAACGGGACAGCCTAATTCACCCCTCCACTTT; CDR3: CASQTGQPNSPLHF
length: 17; D: NA; size: NA; J: TRBJ2-7; V: TRBV6-1; DNA: TGTGCCAGCAGAGAAGGTGGTGGCAGGGACTTCTCCTACGAGCAGTACTTC; CDR3: CASREGGGRDFSYEQYF
length: 15; D: NA; size: NA; J: TRBJ2-1; V: TRBV7-2; DNA: TGTGCCAGCAGCTTAGTCCGGAGCCGCATGAATGAGCAGTTCTTC; CDR3: CASSLVRSRMNEQFF
length: 12; D: NA; size: NA; J: TRBJ2-1; V: TRBV12-3/TRBV12-4; DNA: TGTGCCAGCAGACAGACCCCAGAGGAGCAGTTCTTC; CDR3: CASRQTPEEQFF
length: 13; D: NA; size: NA; J: TRBJ2-2; V: TRBV5-1; DNA: TGCGCCAGCAGCTTCGCAGGGGACGGGGAGCTGTTTTTT; CDR3: CASSFAGDGELFF
length: 19; D: TRBD2; size: NA; J: TRBJ2-3; V: TRBV11-2; DNA: TGTGCCAGCAGCAAGACCGGTCTATCCCGCGGGAGGAAATCAGATACGCAGTATTTT; CDR3: CASSKTGLSRGRKSDTQYF
length: 14; D: TRBD1; size: NA; J: TRBJ2-1; V: TRBV6-1; DNA: TGTGCCAGCAGTGAATTTGGACAGGGATATGAGCAGTTCTTC; CDR3: CASSEFGQGYEQFF